These 11 T cell receptor beta chains share one sample of origin, sequenced in a study of cytomegalovirus exposure and HLA in healthy donors. With 60 Vbeta and 13 Jbeta primers, the PCR was carried out. TCRdb's table, derived via immunoSEQ multiplex PCR, lists solely in-frame clones and lacks some. The sample yields around 200,000 clones, 80% to 85% seen once. Sequencing was done on a sample of PBMCs. Receptors were obtained from a woman aged 40 to 49 in good health and CMV-seronegative.

CDR3 sequence reads: CASSRRTGQGEKLFF. In DNA form, the CDR3 reads TGTGCCAGCAGCCGGAGAACGGGTCAAGGAGAAAAACTGTTTTTT. This chain links TRBV7-8 with TRBJ1-4, with D uncertain. The CDR3 extends over 15 amino acids. Germline values: CDR1 SGHVS, CDR2 FQNEAQ. Trimming removed 5 bases from V and 8 bases from J, with 18 bases in between.

The chain couples TRBV10-1 to TRBJ1-1; TRBD1 is a possible D gene (6 bases). This CDR3 is 14 amino acids long. Trimming shortened V by 0 bases and J by 5 bases, and 10 bases separated the two germline ends. CDR1 and CDR2 from the germline V gene are WNHNN and SYGVQD (reference sequence). The CDR3 sequence: CASSESQGRTEAFF. Here the CDR3 DNA reads TGCGCCAGCAGTGAGTCGCAGGGGCGAACTGAAGCTTTCTTT.

This clone was counted once. The rearrangement uses TRBV6-4 and TRBJ2-3, with 13 nucleotides matching TRBD2. CDR3 length: 15 residues. Germline V gene lookup returns CDR1 MRHNA and CDR2 SNTAGT. Unmatched junction bases numbered 11, after V lost 4 bases and J lost 13 bases. CDR3 protein: CASSVSGTSGTEKYF. In nucleotides, the CDR3 is TGTGCCAGCAGTGTTTCGGGGACTAGCGGGACGGAGAAGTATTTT.

This clone showed up just a few times. The CDR3, as DNA: TGTGCCAGCAGCGTAGAGGACAGGAGCGCCTATGGCTACACCTTC. Amino acid sequence: CASSVEDRSAYGYTF. This sequence joins TRBV9 and TRBJ1-2; 7 positions agree with TRBD1. There are 15 residues in the CDR3. V trimming: 0 bases; J trimming: 4 bases; junction bases outside the gene matches: 6. Per the germline V gene, CDR1 is SGDLS and CDR2 is YYNGEE.

The chain recombines TRBV7-9 with TRBJ1-1; D uncertain. CDR1 and CDR2 (germline): SEHNR, FQNEAQ (reference sequence). The germline V and J ends were trimmed by 2 bases and 8 bases, with 12 bases remaining between them. The CDR3 has 13 residues. CDR3 in amino acids: CASSLLLGREAFF. The CDR3 DNA reads TGTGCCAGCAGCTTATTACTAGGGAGGGAAGCTTTCTTT.

The chain employs TRBV30 and TRBJ1-3; a weak D match, TRBD1 (6 bases). The CDR3 sequence is 18 residues long. The V end was cut by 0 bases, the J end by 1 base, with 19 bases between. Germline loops: CDR1 GTSNPN, CDR2 SVGIG (reference sequence). The CDR3 DNA reads as TGTGCCTGGAGTGTTGCCGGGGACCCCAGGGGATCTGGAAACACCATATATTTT. It codes for CAWSVAGDPRGSGNTIYF.

The chain has TRBV19 and TRBJ2-3, with a possible D match to TRBD2 (6 bases). Germline CDR1 and CDR2: LNHDA and SQIVND (reference sequence). The CDR3 has 16 residues. Between the trimmed V and J ends, which lost 1 base and 5 bases, there was a span of 16 bases. In nucleotides, the CDR3 is TGTGCCAGTAGTATAGCGGACTCCATCGGGGGAGATACGCAGTATTTT. The encoded protein is CASSIADSIGGDTQYF.

Here the CDR3 reads CASSSVNTEAFF. As DNA, the CDR3 is TGTGCCAGCTCAAGCGTGAACACTGAAGCTTTCTTT. V and J are TRBV18 and TRBJ1-1; no clear D. The CDR3 runs to 12 residues. The germline V gene has CDR1 KGHSH and CDR2 LQKENI. V shed 5 bases and J shed 0 bases, with 4 bases lying between them.

This clone was observed a handful of times. V and J are TRBV7-2 and TRBJ2-7; 13 nucleotides line up with TRBD2. Germline CDR1 SGHTA, CDR2 FQGNSA. This CDR3 region has 17 residues. The J segment lost 3 bases and the V segment lost 6 bases, leaving 11 bases of the junction unmatched. CDR3 amino acids: CASSPPRLAGGVYEQYF. The CDR3 coding sequence is TGTGCCAGCAGTCCGCCCCGACTAGCGGGAGGAGTCTACGAGCAGTACTTC.

The genes are TRBV4-2 and TRBJ1-1; D unclear. CDR1 LGHNA and CDR2 YNFKEQ come from the germline V gene. The length of the CDR3 is 15 residues. Trimming stripped 0 bases from V and 4 bases from J, with 12 bases between. The CDR3 DNA follows: TGTGCCAGCAGCCAAGAGGTATACAGTAGCACTGAAGCTTTCTTT. It yields the protein CASSQEVYSSTEAFF.

CDR3 loop: CASSQVADTQYF. CDR3 DNA: TGCGCCAGCAGCCAAGTAGCAGATACGCAGTATTTT. V is TRBV4-1 and J is TRBJ2-3, with D unresolved. Germline-derived CDR1 and CDR2 are MGHRA and YSYEKL. The length of the CDR3 is 12 residues. V was cut by 1 base and J by 4 bases, with 3 bases left in between.